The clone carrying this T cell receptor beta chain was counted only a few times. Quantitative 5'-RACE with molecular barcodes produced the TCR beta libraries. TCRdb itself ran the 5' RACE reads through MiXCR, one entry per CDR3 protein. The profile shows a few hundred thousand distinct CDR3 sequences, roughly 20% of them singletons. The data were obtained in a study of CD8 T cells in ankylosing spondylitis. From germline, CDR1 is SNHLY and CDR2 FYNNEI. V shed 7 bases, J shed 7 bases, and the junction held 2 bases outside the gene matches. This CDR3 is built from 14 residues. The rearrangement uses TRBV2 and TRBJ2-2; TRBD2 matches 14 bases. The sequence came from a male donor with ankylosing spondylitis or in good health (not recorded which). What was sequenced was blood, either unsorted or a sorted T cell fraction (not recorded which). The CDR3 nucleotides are TGTGCCAGCACCGGACTAGCGGGAGGCGGGGAGCTGTTTTTT. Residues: CASTGLAGGGELFF.